The clone carrying this T cell receptor beta chain came up once. Its antigen is unknown. These data belong to a study of T cells in Graves' hyperthyroidism and ophthalmopathy. The source material, RNA transcripts, was used to amplify TCR beta CDR3 regions. TCR CDR3 underwent first-round RT-PCR with the HTBI primer set. TCRdb re-analysed the multiplex PCR reads in MiXCR, keeping a single row per CDR3 protein. In the table there are 600,000 to 700,000 distinct CDR3 sequences, over 40% of which are singletons. Uncontrolled infection, other autoimmune disease, pregnancy and lactation each barred patients from inclusion. Thyroid ultrasound and orbital computed tomography, with clinical symptoms and serum thyroxine and TRAb, informed diagnoses. Findings and limits, study-wide: A model of 13 V-J features distinguished ophthalmopathy from stable hyperthyroidism. Clonotypes that were expanded in thyroid above 0.001 mostly appeared in blood too.

Material for sequencing was peripheral blood or thyroid tissue (not recorded which). The clonotype originates from an adult man with Graves' disease, either hyperthyroidism or ophthalmopathy (not recorded which).

Here the CDR3 DNA reads TGTGCCAGCTCACCAACAGGGAAACAAGAGACCCAGTACTTC. Its translation is CASSPTGKQETQYF. J is TRBJ2-5 and V is TRBV7-2; tentatively, D is TRBD1 (6 bases). Trimming removed 8 bases at V and 2 bases at J, with 15 bases between. The germline CDR1 and CDR2 sequences are SGHTA and FQGNSA. The CDR3 runs to 14 residues.